Shown below are 24 T cell receptor beta chains from a single sample sequenced in a study of blood T cell repertoires in COVID-19. Method: immunoSEQ multiplex PCR; TCRdb's copy keeps in-frame clones and lacks some. The sample holds 200,000 to 250,000 clones, about 85% seen once. The sequenced sample consisted of PBMCs or T cells enriched from blood (not recorded which). All receptors come from a man between 25 and 39 years old who had recovered from COVID-19.

The chain joins TRBV19 to TRBJ1-1; 10 nucleotides match TRBD1. The J segment lost 5 bases and the V segment lost 5 bases, leaving 8 bases of the junction unmatched. The germline V gene has CDR1 LNHDA and CDR2 SQIVND (reference sequence). This CDR3 spans 15 amino acids. Written as DNA, the CDR3 is TGTGCCAGTAGTTCTCCGACAGGGGGCAGGACTGAAGCTTTCTTT. Protein: CASSSPTGGRTEAFF.

This sequence joins TRBV12-3 or TRBV12-4 and TRBJ1-2; the D is unclear. This CDR3 is 13 amino acids long. Trimming left V 6 bases short and J 4 bases short, with 12 bases between. Written as DNA, the CDR3 is TGTGCCAGCAGCCCCACAACCGTCTATGGCTACACCTTC. Its protein is CASSPTTVYGYTF.

V and J are TRBV27 and TRBJ1-2; 7 bases are a match to TRBD1. The CDR3 is made up of 13 amino acids. V lost 5 bases, J lost 8 bases, and 8 bases stayed unmatched. The germline gives CDR1 MNHEY, CDR2 SMNVEV (reference sequence). Here the CDR3 reads CASSTTGVMGYTF. CDR3 DNA sequence: TGTGCCAGCAGTACCACAGGGGTGATGGGCTACACCTTC.

This clone was counted a single time. This chain's CDR3 is CASTFLPPETQYF. The CDR3 bases are TGTGCCAGCACCTTCCTTCCTCCGGAGACCCAGTACTTC. The chain joins TRBV6-6 to TRBJ2-5, with no clear D. V lost 7 bases, J lost 5 bases, and 14 bases lay in between. The V gene's germline CDR1 is MNHNY and CDR2 SVGAGI (reference sequence). There are 13 residues in the CDR3.

A few counts support this clone. V usage is TRBV7-2 and J usage is TRBJ1-1; 7 nucleotides align to TRBD1. CDR1 is SGHTA, CDR2 FQGNSA, per germline. Unmatched junction bases numbered 4, after V lost 5 bases and J lost 1 base. The CDR3 has 14 amino acids. The CDR3 nucleotides are TGTGCCAGCAGCCCCCGGGACAGGAACACTGAAGCTTTCTTT. Its protein product is CASSPRDRNTEAFF. Complete variable domain (other parts from reference TRBV7-2 and TRBJ1-1): GAGVSQSPSNKVTEKGKDVELRCDPISGHTALYWYRQSLGQGLEFLIYFQGNSAPDKSGLPSDRFSAERTGGSVSTLTIQRTQQEDSAVYLCASSPRDRNTEAFFGQGTRLTVV.

The V call is TRBV5-1, the J call TRBJ1-4; D call uncertain. The CDR3 sequence is 14 residues long. V shed 2 bases and J shed 8 bases, with 13 bases lying between them. CDR1 and CDR2 (germline): SGHRS, YFSETQ. DNA of the CDR3: TGCGCCAGCAGCTTAGGCCTAGCTGACGAAAAACTGTTTTTT. It codes for CASSLGLADEKLFF.

The chain combines TRBV7-8 with TRBJ1-3; D not resolved. The CDR3 length is 16 residues. V lost 1 base and J 2 bases, leaving 12 bases between the germline ends. Germline CDR1 is SGHVS and CDR2 is FQNEAQ. The DNA for the CDR3 is TGTGCCAGCAGCTTAGGCTCGGTCTTTGCTGGAAACACCATATATTTT. It specifies CASSLGSVFAGNTIYF.

The gene calls are TRBV7-2 and TRBJ2-5; D is perhaps TRBD2 (6 bases). Germline V lookup: CDR1 SGHTA, CDR2 FQGNSA. Between the trimmed V and J ends, which lost 2 bases and 4 bases, there was a span of 20 bases. CDR3 length equals 17 residues. Here the CDR3 DNA reads TGTGCCAGCAGCTTAATTCGTAGTGGGGGGTACCGAGAGACCCAGTACTTC. This codes for CASSLIRSGGYRETQYF.

This rearrangement joins TRBV6-4 to TRBJ1-1; a weak D match, TRBD1 (6 bases). V was trimmed by 6 bases and J by 6 bases, leaving 17 bases between them. This CDR3 region has 14 residues. Germline V gives CDR1 MRHNA, CDR2 SNTAGT. CDR3: CASRRGTGFAEAFF. The CDR3 DNA reads TGTGCCAGCAGGAGAGGAACAGGGTTCGCTGAAGCTTTCTTT.

The chain is built from TRBV5-4 and TRBJ2-3, with 7 nucleotides matching TRBD2. The V and J ends lost 4 bases and 10 bases, in that order; junction bases with no gene match: 12. CDR1 and CDR2 (germline): SGHNT, YYREEE (reference sequence). The CDR3 has 14 residues. In nucleotides, the CDR3 is TGTGCCAGCAGCGCGCCTATGACTAGCATAGCGCAGTATTTT. As protein: CASSAPMTSIAQYF.

The rearrangement links TRBV10-1 to TRBJ2-1; a weak D match, TRBD2 (6 bases). Germline V lookup: CDR1 WNHNN, CDR2 SYGVQD (reference sequence). Deletions cut 8 bases from V and 6 bases from J, with 17 bases between. The CDR3 runs 14 residues. The CDR3 loop reads CASPGTPSPNEQFF. Here the CDR3 DNA reads TGCGCCAGCCCCGGGACTCCCTCTCCCAATGAGCAGTTCTTC.

This chain uses TRBV27 with TRBJ1-2; 7 nucleotides align to TRBD1. The germline gives CDR1 MNHEY, CDR2 SMNVEV (reference sequence). With 7 bases clipped from V and 4 bases from J, the junction kept 0 bases outside the gene matches. This CDR3 region has 11 residues. Here the CDR3 DNA reads TGTGCCAGCACAGGGGGCTATGGCTACACCTTC. Amino acid sequence: CASTGGYGYTF.

The rearrangement joins TRBV4-2 to TRBJ1-3; D is undetermined. The V end was cut by 1 base, the J end by 0 bases, with 7 bases between. Germline lookup yields CDR1 LGHNA and CDR2 YNFKEQ. The CDR3 has 15 residues. DNA of the CDR3: TGTGCCAGCAGCCAAGTCGCAGACTCTGGAAACACCATATATTTT. Its protein is CASSQVADSGNTIYF.

This CDR3 reads CASSEQGQGSDEQFF. The CDR3 DNA reads as TGTGCCAGCAGTGAACAGGGACAGGGCTCCGATGAGCAGTTCTTC. The gene calls are TRBV2 and TRBJ2-1; 9 bases match TRBD1. Germline V gives CDR1 SNHLY, CDR2 FYNNEI. This CDR3 has 15 residues. V trimming: 2 bases; J trimming: 8 bases; junction bases outside the gene matches: 7.

This chain links TRBV21-1 with TRBJ2-3; the table's D gene call, TRBD1, was not cross checked with the DNA. TRBV21-1 is flagged as a pseudogene. This CDR3 is built from 15 residues. CDR3 in DNA: TGTGCCAGCAGCAATGAAATAACAGGCACAGATACGCAGTATTTT. Translation: CASSNEITGTDTQYF.

This chain uses TRBV19 with TRBJ1-5; 7 positions agree with TRBD1. This CDR3 has 18 residues. In germline, CDR1 is LNHDA, CDR2 SQIVND (reference sequence). V shed 0 bases and J 7 bases; nucleotides not matched to a gene: 15. The CDR3 region has the DNA TGTGCCAGTAGTATAGATTACGGACTATTAACAGGGGACCAGCCCCAGCATTTT. Amino acid sequence: CASSIDYGLLTGDQPQHF. Full variable domain (rest looked up from reference TRBV19 and TRBJ1-5): DGGITQSPKYLFRKEGQNVTLSCEQNLNHDAMYWYRQDPGQGLRLIYYSQIVNDFQKGDIAEGYSVSREKKESFPLTVTSAQKNPTAFYLCASSIDYGLLTGDQPQHFGDGTRLSIL.

As to this clone: At one of its ends the junction is not consistent with the germline gene, which may arise from a read error. The rearrangement joins TRBV5-1 to TRBJ2-3; TRBD2 is a possible D gene (5 bases). The length of the CDR3 is 15 residues. CDR1 and CDR2 from the germline V gene are SGHRS and YFSETQ. For the CDR3, the DNA is TGCGCCAGCAGCTTGGGACTGGGAGCGCCAGAGACGCAGTATTTT. This sequence encodes CASSLGLGAPETQYF.

V is TRBV24-1 and J is TRBJ2-2, with D tentatively TRBD1 (5 bases). V was pared by 5 bases and J by 0 bases, with 9 bases between. Germline CDR1 is KGHDR and CDR2 is SFDVKD. The CDR3 extends over 15 amino acids. CDR3 DNA sequence: TGTGCCACCAGTGCAACAGGCACGAACACCGGGGAGCTGTTTTTT. Encoded protein: CATSATGTNTGELFF.

The chain employs TRBV4-1 and TRBJ1-6; TRBD1 aligns across 7 bases. Germline assignment: CDR1 MGHRA and CDR2 YSYEKL. Trimming cost V 4 bases and J 10 bases; bases outside gene matches: 16. The CDR3 contains 17 residues. The CDR3 sequence is CASSRERTGFFSSPLHF. CDR3 sequence (DNA): TGCGCCAGCAGCCGAGAGAGGACAGGCTTCTTCTCGTCACCCCTCCACTTT.

CDR3 nucleotide sequence: TGTGCCAGCAGCCAACATCTCAAGGCAGGGGATACCGGGGAGCTGTTTTTT. Amino acid sequence: CASSQHLKAGDTGELFF. The chain recombines TRBV3-1 (or the pseudogene TRBV3-2) with TRBJ2-2; D is possibly TRBD1 (6 bases). The V end lost 2 bases, the J end lost 5 bases, and 18 bases lay between the germline ends. Looked up from germline, CDR1 is LGHDT and CDR2 is YNNKEL (reference sequence). This CDR3 has 17 residues.

This chain links TRBV19 with TRBJ1-5, with 7 bases fitting TRBD1. J gave up 2 bases and V 6 bases, and 4 bases lay outside the gene matches. Germline assignment: CDR1 LNHDA and CDR2 SQIVND (reference sequence). CDR3 size: 14 residues. In DNA form, the CDR3 reads TGTGCCAGTAGCCGGGACAGCCGCAATCAGCCCCAGCATTTT. Translation gives CASSRDSRNQPQHF.

This chain connects TRBV20-1 to TRBJ2-7; TRBD1 might be the D (6 bases). The CDR3 contains 11 residues. Germline V lookup: CDR1 DFQATT, CDR2 SNEGSKA (reference sequence). V gave up 5 bases and J gave up 2 bases, with 7 bases separating them. In DNA form, the CDR3 reads TGCAGTGCTGGGGGCACCTACGAGCAGTACTTC. It codes for CSAGGTYEQYF.

The chain joins TRBV28 to TRBJ1-5; no clear D. Trimming stripped 10 bases from V and 4 bases from J, with 14 bases between. The CDR3 spans 13 residues. CDR1 MDHEN and CDR2 SYDVKM come from the germline V gene. This chain's CDR3 is CATTGALNQPQHF. The CDR3 region has the DNA TGTGCCACAACGGGAGCCTTAAATCAGCCCCAGCATTTT.

This sequence joins TRBV13 and TRBJ2-2; no clear D. V lost 5 bases and J 3 bases, leaving 10 bases between the germline ends. The CDR3 is 14 residues long. Germline lookup yields CDR1 PRHDT and CDR2 FYEKMQ (reference sequence). This chain's CDR3 is CASSLRLDTGELFF. In DNA, the CDR3 is TGTGCCAGCAGCCTACGTCTGGACACCGGGGAGCTGTTTTTT.